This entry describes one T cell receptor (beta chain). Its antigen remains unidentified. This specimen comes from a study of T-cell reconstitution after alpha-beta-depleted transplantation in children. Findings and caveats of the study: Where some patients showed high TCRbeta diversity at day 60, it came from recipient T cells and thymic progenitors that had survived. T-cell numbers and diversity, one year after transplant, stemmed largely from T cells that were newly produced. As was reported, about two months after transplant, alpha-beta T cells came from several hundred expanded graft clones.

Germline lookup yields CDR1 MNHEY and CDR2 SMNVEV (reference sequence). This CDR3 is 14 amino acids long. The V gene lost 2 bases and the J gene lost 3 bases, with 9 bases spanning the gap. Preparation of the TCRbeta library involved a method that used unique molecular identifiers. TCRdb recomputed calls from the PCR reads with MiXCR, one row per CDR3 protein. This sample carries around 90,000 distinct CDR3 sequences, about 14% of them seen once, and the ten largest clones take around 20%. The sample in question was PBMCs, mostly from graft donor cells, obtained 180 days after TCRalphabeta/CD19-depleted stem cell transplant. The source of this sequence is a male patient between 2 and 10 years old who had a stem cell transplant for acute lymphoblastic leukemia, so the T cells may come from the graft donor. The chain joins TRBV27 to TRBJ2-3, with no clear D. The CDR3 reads CASSLVYSTDTQYF. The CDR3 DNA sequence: TGTGCCAGCAGTTTAGTATACTCTACAGATACGCAGTATTTT.